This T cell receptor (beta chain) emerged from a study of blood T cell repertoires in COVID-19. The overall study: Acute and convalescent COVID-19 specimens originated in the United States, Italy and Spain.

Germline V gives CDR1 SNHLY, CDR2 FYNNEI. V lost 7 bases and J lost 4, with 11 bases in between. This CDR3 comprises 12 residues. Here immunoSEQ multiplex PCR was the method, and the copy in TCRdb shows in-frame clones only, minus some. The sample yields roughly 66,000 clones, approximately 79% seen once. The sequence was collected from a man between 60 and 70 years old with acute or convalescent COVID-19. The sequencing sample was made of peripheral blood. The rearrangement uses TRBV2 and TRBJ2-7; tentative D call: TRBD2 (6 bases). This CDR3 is CASNSGRYEQYF. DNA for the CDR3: TGTGCCAGCAATTCGGGGAGGTACGAGCAGTACTTC.